This T cell receptor (beta chain) was identified in a study of blood T cell repertoires in COVID-19. Turning to the study itself: The origin of the acute and convalescent COVID-19 samples was the United States, Italy and Spain.

This CDR3 region has 15 residues. Germline trimming cut 4 bases from V and 3 bases from J; bases unmatched to any gene: 5. CDR1 and CDR2 from the germline V gene are SGHTA and FQGNSA. Across about 22 US areas, participants ranged in age from about 18 to 90 years. Two negative PCRs, clearance, or symptom resolution characterized the recovered Cohort 3 donors. In the original analysis: Cell counts per sample came from amplifying reference gene primers. Clones were read by immunoSEQ multiplex PCR, and TCRdb kept only the in-frame ones, dropping some. For V, J and clone size, that table is used; D and trimming come from the DNA. This repertoire shows approximately 270,000 clones, about nine tenths found once; its top ten account for under 2%.

The V call is TRBV7-2, the J call TRBJ2-1; 8 bases align to TRBD1. The clonotype comes from a man aged 40-49 years who had recovered from COVID-19. The sequencing input was PBMCs or T cells enriched from blood (not recorded which). This CDR3 reads CASSSTTGDYNEQFF. Written as DNA, the CDR3 is TGTGCCAGCAGCTCGACGACAGGGGACTACAATGAGCAGTTCTTC.